The 2 T cell receptor beta chains reported below all come from one sample, sequenced in a study of cytomegalovirus exposure and HLA in healthy donors. The PCR used 60 Vbeta and 13 Jbeta primers. TCRdb keeps only in-frame clones here, not all; method: immunoSEQ multiplex PCR. The sample has some 180,000 clones, about 70% seen once; the top ten hold approximately 1.8%. Sequenced material: PBMCs. The receptors stem from a young woman in good health and CMV-seronegative.

The chain uses TRBV2 and TRBJ1-2, with D possibly matching TRBD1 (5 bases). The CDR3 runs 13 residues. Between the trimmed V and J ends, which lost 8 bases and 2 bases, there was a span of 12 bases. Germline V lookup: CDR1 SNHLY, CDR2 FYNNEI. The CDR3 DNA sequence: TGTGCCAGCGAAAATGACAGAAACTATGGCTACACCTTC. It yields the protein CASENDRNYGYTF.

The chain couples TRBV7-8 to TRBJ1-2; TRBD1 might be the D (6 bases). Looked up from germline, CDR1 is SGHVS and CDR2 is FQNEAQ. This CDR3 has 14 amino acids. The ends were cut back, 0 bases at V and 2 bases at J, with 7 bases in the middle. The CDR3: CASSLAQGNYGYTF. The CDR3 region has the DNA TGTGCCAGCAGCTTAGCACAGGGAAACTATGGCTACACCTTC.